The sample holds a few counts of the clone carrying this T cell receptor (beta chain). Its target is unknown. These data belong to a study of CD8 T cells in ankylosing spondylitis. TCRdb re-called the 5' RACE reads through MiXCR, storing one row per CDR3 protein. Of about 18,000 distinct CDR3 sequences in the sample, over 7% were seen once. CDR3 length equals 15 residues. Germline V gene lookup returns CDR1 SGHTA and CDR2 FQGNSA. After removal of 5 bases from V and 1 base from J, the junction contained 6 bases not matched to a gene. The study, taken as a whole, reports: A TCR beta motif of several highly homologous variants seemed to mark ankylosing spondylitis blood.

Sequencing was carried out using blood. The genes are TRBV7-2 and TRBJ1-1; 8 nucleotides line up with TRBD1. The receptor was isolated from a male donor with ankylosing spondylitis or in good health (not recorded which). Written as DNA, the CDR3 is TGTGCCAGCAGCACTACAGGGGGAAGGAACACTGAAGCTTTCTTT. It encodes CASSTTGGRNTEAFF.